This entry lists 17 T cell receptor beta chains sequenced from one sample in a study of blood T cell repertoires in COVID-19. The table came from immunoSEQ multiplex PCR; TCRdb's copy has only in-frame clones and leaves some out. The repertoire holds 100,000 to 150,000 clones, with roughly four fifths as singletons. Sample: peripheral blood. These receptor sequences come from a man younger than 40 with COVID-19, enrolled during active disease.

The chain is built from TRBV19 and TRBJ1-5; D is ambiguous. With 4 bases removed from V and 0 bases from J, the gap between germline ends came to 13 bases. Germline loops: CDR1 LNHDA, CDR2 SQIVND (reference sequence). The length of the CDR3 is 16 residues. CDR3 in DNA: TGTGCCAGTAGTACAAACAGAATTTATAGCAATCAGCCCCAGCATTTT. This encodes CASSTNRIYSNQPQHF. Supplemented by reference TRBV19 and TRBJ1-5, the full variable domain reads DGGITQSPKYLFRKEGQNVTLSCEQNLNHDAMYWYRQDPGQGLRLIYYSQIVNDFQKGDIAEGYSVSREKKESFPLTVTSAQKNPTAFYLCASSTNRIYSNQPQHFGDGTRLSIL.

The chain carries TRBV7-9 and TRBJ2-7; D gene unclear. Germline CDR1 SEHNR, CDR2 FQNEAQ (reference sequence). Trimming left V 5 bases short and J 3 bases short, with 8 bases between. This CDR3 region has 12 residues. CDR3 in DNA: TGTGCCAGCAGCCCTCGAGTCTACGAGCAGTACTTC. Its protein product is CASSPRVYEQYF.

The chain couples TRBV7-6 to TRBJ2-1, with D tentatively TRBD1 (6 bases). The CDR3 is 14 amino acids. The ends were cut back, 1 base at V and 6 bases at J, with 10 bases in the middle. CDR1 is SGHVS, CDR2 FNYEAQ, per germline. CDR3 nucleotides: TGTGCCAGCAGCTTAGGACAGGTGGCCAATGAGCAGTTCTTC. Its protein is CASSLGQVANEQFF.

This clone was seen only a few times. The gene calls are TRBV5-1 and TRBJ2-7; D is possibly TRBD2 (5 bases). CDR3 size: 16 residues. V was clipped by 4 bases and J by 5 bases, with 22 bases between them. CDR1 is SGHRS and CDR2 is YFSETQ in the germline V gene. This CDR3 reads CASSPYRQGLSDEQYF. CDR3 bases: TGCGCCAGCAGCCCCTACCGACAAGGCCTTAGCGACGAGCAGTACTTC.

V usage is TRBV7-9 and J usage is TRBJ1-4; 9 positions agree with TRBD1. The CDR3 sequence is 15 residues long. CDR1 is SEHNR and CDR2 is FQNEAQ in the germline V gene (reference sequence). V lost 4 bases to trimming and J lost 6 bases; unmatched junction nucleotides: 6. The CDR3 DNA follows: TGTGCCAGCAGCTCAGGACAGGGGAGGTATGAAAAACTGTTTTTT. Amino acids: CASSSGQGRYEKLFF.

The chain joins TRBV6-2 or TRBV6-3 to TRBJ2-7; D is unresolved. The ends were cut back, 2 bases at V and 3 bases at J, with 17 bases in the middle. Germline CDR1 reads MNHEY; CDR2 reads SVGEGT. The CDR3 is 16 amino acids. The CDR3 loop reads CASSYPRRSENYEQYF. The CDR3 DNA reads TGTGCCAGCAGTTACCCCCGGAGAAGTGAAAACTACGAGCAGTACTTC.

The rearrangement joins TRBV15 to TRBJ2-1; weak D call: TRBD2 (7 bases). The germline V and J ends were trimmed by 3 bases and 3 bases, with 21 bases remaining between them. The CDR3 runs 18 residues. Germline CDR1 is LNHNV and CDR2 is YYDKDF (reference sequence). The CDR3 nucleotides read TGTGCCACCAGCAGGGTATCTTTTGGGGGGGCAAACTACAATGAGCAGTTCTTC. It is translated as CATSRVSFGGANYNEQFF.

The CDR3 spells CASSSYRGIYEQYF. The CDR3, as DNA: TGCGCCAGCAGCTCATACAGGGGGATTTACGAGCAGTACTTC. V gene TRBV5-1 combines with J gene TRBJ2-7, with 8 nucleotides matching TRBD1. This CDR3 region has 14 residues. The trim removed 3 bases at V and 4 bases at J, leaving 6 bases unmatched. The germline gives CDR1 SGHRS, CDR2 YFSETQ.

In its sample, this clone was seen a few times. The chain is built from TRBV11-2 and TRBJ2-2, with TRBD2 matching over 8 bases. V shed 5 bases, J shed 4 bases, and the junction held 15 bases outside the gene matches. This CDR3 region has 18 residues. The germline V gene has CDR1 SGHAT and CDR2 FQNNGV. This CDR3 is CASSDPVELAGFTGELFF. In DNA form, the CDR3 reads TGTGCCAGCAGCGACCCGGTCGAGCTAGCGGGCTTCACCGGGGAGCTGTTTTTT.

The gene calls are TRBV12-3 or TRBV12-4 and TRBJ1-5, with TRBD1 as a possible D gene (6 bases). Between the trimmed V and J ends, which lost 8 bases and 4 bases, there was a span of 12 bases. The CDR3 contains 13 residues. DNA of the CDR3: TGTGCCAGCCTCGGGGACACAAATCAGCCCCAGCATTTT. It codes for CASLGDTNQPQHF.

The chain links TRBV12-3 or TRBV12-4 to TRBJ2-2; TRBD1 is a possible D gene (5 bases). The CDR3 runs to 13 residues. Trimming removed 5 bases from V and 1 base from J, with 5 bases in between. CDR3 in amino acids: CASSTGNTGELFF. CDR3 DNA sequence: TGTGCCAGCAGTACAGGGAACACCGGGGAGCTGTTTTTT.

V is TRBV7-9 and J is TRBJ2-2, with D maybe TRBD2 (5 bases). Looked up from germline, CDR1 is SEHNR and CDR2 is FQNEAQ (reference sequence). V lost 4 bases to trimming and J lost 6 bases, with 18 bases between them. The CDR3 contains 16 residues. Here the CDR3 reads CASSSLMRASPGELFF. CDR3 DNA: TGTGCCAGCAGCTCCCTTATGAGGGCTAGCCCCGGGGAGCTGTTTTTT.

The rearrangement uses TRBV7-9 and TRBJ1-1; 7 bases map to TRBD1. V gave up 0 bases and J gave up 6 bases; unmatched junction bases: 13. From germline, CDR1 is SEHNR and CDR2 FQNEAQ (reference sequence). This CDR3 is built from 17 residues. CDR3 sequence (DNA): TGTGCCAGCAGCTTAGCGATTGGGTCGTCAGGGGGTGCTGAAGCTTTCTTT. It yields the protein CASSLAIGSSGGAEAFF.

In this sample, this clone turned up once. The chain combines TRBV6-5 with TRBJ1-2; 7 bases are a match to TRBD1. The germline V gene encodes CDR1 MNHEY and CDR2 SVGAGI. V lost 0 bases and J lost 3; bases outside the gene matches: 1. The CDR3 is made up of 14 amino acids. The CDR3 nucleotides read TGTGCCAGCAGTTACTCTACAGGGGACTATGGCTACACCTTC. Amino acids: CASSYSTGDYGYTF.

The CDR3: CASSPDWRGSHEKLFF. The CDR3 DNA is TGTGCCAGCAGCCCCGATTGGCGAGGGAGTCACGAAAAACTGTTTTTT. The chain is built from TRBV9 and TRBJ1-4; no firm D call. The germline CDR1 and CDR2 sequences are SGDLS and YYNGEE. CDR3 length: 16 residues. Trimming left V 4 bases short and J 8 bases short, with 21 bases between.

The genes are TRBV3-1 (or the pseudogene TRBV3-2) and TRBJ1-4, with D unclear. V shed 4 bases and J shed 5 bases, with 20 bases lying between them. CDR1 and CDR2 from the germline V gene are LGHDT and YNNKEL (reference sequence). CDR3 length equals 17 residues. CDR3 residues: CASSPRPSRRANEKLFF. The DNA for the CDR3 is TGTGCCAGCAGCCCCCGTCCCTCGAGGAGGGCCAATGAAAAACTGTTTTTT.

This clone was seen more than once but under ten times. The CDR3 sequence is CASRRLAGEETQYF. As DNA, the CDR3 is TGTGCCAGCAGGCGCTTAGCGGGGGAAGAGACCCAGTACTTC. This chain joins TRBV27 and TRBJ2-5, with 9 bases that match TRBD2. Trimming cost V 6 bases and J 3 bases; bases outside gene matches: 5. The CDR3 is made up of 14 amino acids. CDR1 and CDR2 (germline): MNHEY, SMNVEV (reference sequence).